Presented here are 29 T cell receptor beta chains from one specimen sequenced in a study of blood T cell repertoires in COVID-19. Data came from immunoSEQ multiplex PCR; TCRdb stores just in-frame clones and leaves some out. The data show approximately 47,000 clones, approximately 89% seen once. Sequencing input: peripheral blood. The receptor source for this set is a human donor with active COVID-19. The donor label of this sample is uncertain.

Note on this clone: The DNA is left out, because the CDR3 cannot be placed on it with certainty; the CDR3 is given as TCRdb lists it. The chain's CDR3 is CASSFAVVGAGNEQFF. The rearrangement joins TRBV12-1 to TRBJ2-1; TRBD1, the table's D call, lacks a check against the DNA. TRBV12-1 is a known pseudogene. The CDR3 spans 16 amino acids, including both terminal residues.

The J gene is TRBJ1-3, the V gene TRBV9; tentatively, D is TRBD1 (5 bases). CDR3 length: 14 amino acids. Deletions cut 0 bases from V and 4 bases from J, with 8 bases between. CDR1 is SGDLS and CDR2 is YYNGEE in the germline V gene. In nucleotides, the CDR3 is TGTGCCAGCAGCGTAGGTCCAGGGGGAAACACCATATATTTT. Protein product: CASSVGPGGNTIYF.

The chain couples TRBV7-6 to TRBJ1-5, with D uncertain. The CDR3 consists of 16 residues. CDR1 is SGHVS and CDR2 is FNYEAQ in the germline V gene. V lost 5 bases and J lost 3, with 17 bases in between. The CDR3 spells CASSLTPGTFNQPQHF. The CDR3 region has the DNA TGTGCCAGCAGCCTTACCCCGGGTACCTTCAATCAGCCCCAGCATTTT.

The chain is built from TRBV28 and TRBJ1-1, with D unresolved. V lost 4 bases and J 0 bases, leaving 21 bases between the germline ends. The CDR3 has 18 residues. Germline V gene lookup returns CDR1 MDHEN and CDR2 SYDVKM. CDR3 DNA sequence: TGTGCCAGCAGTTCCCAAAAGACAAGATTTTACATGAACACTGAAGCTTTCTTT. Amino acid sequence: CASSSQKTRFYMNTEAFF.

The V gene is TRBV5-1, the J gene TRBJ2-7, with 12 bases aligning to TRBD2. J lost 6 bases, V lost 4 bases, and 11 bases had no gene match. The CDR3 totals 16 residues. CDR1 and CDR2 from the germline V gene are SGHRS and YFSETQ. CDR3 bases: TGCGCCAGCAGCCCCGGGACTAGCGGGCTGAGTTTCGAGCAGTACTTC. Encoded protein: CASSPGTSGLSFEQYF.

CDR3 nucleotide sequence: TGCGCCAGCAGCTTGATGGTTGGCGGGGGAGTCACAGATACGCAGTATTTT. Amino acid sequence: CASSLMVGGGVTDTQYF. The gene calls are TRBV5-1 and TRBJ2-3; TRBD2 agrees at 7 bases. The J segment lost 2 bases and the V segment lost 1 base, leaving 10 bases of the junction unmatched. Germline V gene data show CDR1 as SGHRS and CDR2 as YFSETQ. CDR3 length equals 17 residues.

The chain's CDR3 is CATSVAGVSEQYF. CDR3 in DNA: TGTGCCACCAGTGTCGCAGGGGTCTCCGAGCAGTACTTC. The V gene is TRBV24-1, the J gene TRBJ2-7; D possibly corresponds to TRBD1 (6 bases). V was pared by 5 bases and J by 6 bases, with 13 bases between. The germline gives CDR1 KGHDR, CDR2 SFDVKD. The CDR3 totals 13 residues.

The gene calls are TRBV2 and TRBJ1-3; the D is unclear. From germline, CDR1 is SNHLY and CDR2 FYNNEI. This CDR3 has 16 amino acids. Trimming left V 5 bases short and J 0 bases short, with 14 bases between. The CDR3 reads CASSQTPGSSGNTIYF. CDR3 DNA: TGTGCCAGCAGTCAGACTCCGGGGAGCTCTGGAAACACCATATATTTT.

The chain carries TRBV20-1 and TRBJ1-1; D gene uncertain. The germline CDR1 and CDR2 sequences are DFQATT and SNEGSKA (reference sequence). The CDR3 extends over 11 amino acids. The CDR3 is CSVPRNTEAFF. CDR3 sequence (DNA): TGCAGCGTCCCCCGGAACACTGAAGCTTTCTTT.

In this sample, this clone turned up a few times. V is TRBV9 and J is TRBJ2-5; the match to TRBD1 covers 9 bases. V shed 8 bases and J 7 bases; nucleotides not matched to a gene: 24. The CDR3 has 18 residues. CDR1 SGDLS and CDR2 YYNGEE come from the germline V gene. The CDR3 region is CARHGYFSGQGPWGTQYF. CDR3 nucleotides: TGTGCCAGGCACGGTTACTTTTCAGGACAGGGGCCCTGGGGGACCCAGTACTTC.

This chain connects TRBV4-1 to TRBJ1-2; 9 bases fit TRBD1. CDR3 length: 14 amino acids. The germline V gene encodes CDR1 MGHRA and CDR2 YSYEKL. V gave up 1 base and J gave up 7 bases; unmatched junction bases: 4. The CDR3 bases are TGCGCCAGCAGCCAAGGGACAGGGGTCTCTGGCTACACCTTC. This sequence encodes CASSQGTGVSGYTF.

The chain joins TRBV21-1 to TRBJ1-2; TRBD1 is the table's D call, not checked against the DNA. TRBV21-1 is a documented pseudogene. The CDR3 consists of 13 residues. The CDR3 loop is CASTKGHQYGYTF. The CDR3 coding sequence is TGTGCCAGCACCAAGGGACACCAGTATGGCTACACCTTC.

The genes are TRBV5-1 and TRBJ2-7, with TRBD1 identical over 10 bases. Trimming took 4 bases from V and 4 from J; bases not matched to a gene: 11. The CDR3 runs 16 residues. The germline gives CDR1 SGHRS, CDR2 YFSETQ. The CDR3 spells CASSPTVGDRGYEQYF. DNA of the CDR3: TGCGCCAGCAGCCCGACGGTCGGGGACAGGGGTTACGAGCAGTACTTC.

The rearrangement joins TRBV13 to TRBJ2-5, with TRBD1 matching 8 bases. This CDR3 comprises 15 residues. The trim removed 5 bases at V and 1 base at J, leaving 6 bases unmatched. Germline V CDR1 and CDR2: PRHDT, FYEKMQ (reference sequence). The CDR3 region is CASSRTGGGQETQYF. The CDR3, as DNA: TGTGCCAGCAGCCGCACAGGGGGAGGCCAAGAGACCCAGTACTTC. Supplemented by reference TRBV13 and TRBJ2-5, the full variable domain reads AAGVIQSPRHLIKEKRETATLKCYPIPRHDTVYWYQQGPGQDPQFLISFYEKMQSDKGSIPDRFSAQQFSDYHSELNMSSLELGDSALYFCASSRTGGGQETQYFGPGTRLLVL.

The chain recombines TRBV4-1 with TRBJ2-1, with 9 bases fitting TRBD2. In germline, CDR1 is MGHRA, CDR2 YSYEKL. After removal of 4 bases from V and 5 bases from J, the junction contained 3 bases not matched to a gene. This CDR3 spans 14 amino acids. CDR3 amino acids: CASSRGGRDNEQFF. CDR3 DNA sequence: TGCGCCAGCAGCCGAGGCGGGAGGGACAATGAGCAGTTCTTC.

The V and J genes are TRBV5-8 and TRBJ1-4; 9 bases map to TRBD1. From germline, CDR1 is SGHTS and CDR2 YDEGEE. The junction had 4 bases not matched to a gene; V was cut back by 0 bases and J by 7 bases. The CDR3 length is 15 residues. The CDR3 DNA reads as TGTGCCAGCAGCTTGGGGGACAGGGTTTTTGAAAAACTGTTTTTT. Translated: CASSLGDRVFEKLFF.

This clone has just one count. The CDR3 coding sequence is TGTGCCAGCAGCCACACGGCAGGGGGTCGCTACGAGCAGTACTTC. It translates to CASSHTAGGRYEQYF. V and J are TRBV28 and TRBJ2-7; 7 nucleotides agree with TRBD1. V shed 6 bases, J shed 3 bases, and the junction held 11 bases outside the gene matches. CDR1 MDHEN and CDR2 SYDVKM come from the germline V gene. The CDR3 has 15 amino acids.

V and J are TRBV18 and TRBJ2-3; 12 bases agree with TRBD2. The CDR3 is 18 amino acids. Germline-derived CDR1 and CDR2 are KGHSH and LQKENI. J lost 4 bases, V lost 5 bases, and 13 bases had no gene match. The CDR3 bases are TGTGCCAGCTCATACCGACTAGCGGGAGATGAGGTAGCAGATACGCAGTATTTT. This gives the protein CASSYRLAGDEVADTQYF.

This chain links TRBV6-2 or TRBV6-3 with TRBJ2-1, with 11 bases lining up with TRBD2. The CDR3 covers 12 residues. Germline CDR1 MNHEY, CDR2 SVGEGT. V shed 5 bases, J shed 15 bases, and the junction held 6 bases outside the gene matches. In nucleotides, the CDR3 is TGTGCCAGCAGTCAACTAGCGGGGGCACTGTTCTTC. Residues: CASSQLAGALFF.

Only a few counts were recorded for this clone. The chain couples TRBV28 to TRBJ1-5, with TRBD1 identical over 8 bases. Per the germline V gene, CDR1 is MDHEN and CDR2 is SYDVKM. The CDR3 covers 16 residues. The V segment lost 10 bases and the J segment 4 bases; nucleotides outside the gene matches: 15. CDR3 DNA sequence: TGTGCCACCTTAGACAGGGGTAAAGGGACGAATCAGCCCCAGCATTTT. This gives the protein CATLDRGKGTNQPQHF.

The chain couples TRBV6-5 to TRBJ1-1; D might be TRBD1 (5 bases). This CDR3 has 15 amino acids. V dropped 5 bases and J dropped 1 base, with 14 bases sitting between them. Germline CDR1 reads MNHEY; CDR2 reads SVGAGI. CDR3 sequence (DNA): TGTGCCAGCAGTCTACAAGCGGGGGGGAACACTGAAGCTTTCTTT. This encodes CASSLQAGGNTEAFF.

The count of this clone is one. The chain uses TRBV5-6 and TRBJ1-1; a possible D gene is TRBD1 (6 bases). The CDR3 spans 16 residues. V was shortened by 0 bases and J by 3 bases, with 15 bases between the two germline ends. Germline CDR1 and CDR2: SGHDT and YYEEEE. Here the CDR3 reads CASSLGYRVRDTEAFF. For the CDR3, the DNA is TGTGCCAGCAGCTTGGGCTACAGGGTACGGGACACTGAAGCTTTCTTT.

V and J are TRBV19 and TRBJ2-5, with 7 nucleotides matching TRBD2. V gave up 5 bases and J gave up 4 bases; unmatched junction bases: 10. Germline V gene data show CDR1 as LNHDA and CDR2 as SQIVND (reference sequence). The CDR3 is 15 amino acids. The CDR3 DNA reads as TGTGCCAGTAGTCCGCGGGGGAGTGGTGTAGAGACCCAGTACTTC. Translation: CASSPRGSGVETQYF.

V is TRBV12-3 or TRBV12-4 and J is TRBJ1-2, with a possible D match to TRBD1 (5 bases). Deletions cut 3 bases from V and 4 bases from J, with 9 bases between. The CDR3 has 13 residues. The chain's CDR3 is CASSFDGGYGYTF. Here the CDR3 DNA reads TGTGCCAGCAGTTTTGACGGGGGCTATGGCTACACCTTC.

The CDR3 here is CASSRKRGHTDTQYF. The CDR3 coding sequence is TGTGCCAGCAGCCGAAAGCGGGGCCACACAGATACGCAGTATTTT. The chain recombines TRBV3-1 (or the pseudogene TRBV3-2) with TRBJ2-3; TRBD2 matches 7 bases. Trimming cost V 4 bases and J 2 bases; bases outside gene matches: 6. Germline V gene data show CDR1 as LGHDT and CDR2 as YNNKEL (reference sequence). The CDR3 loop spans 15 amino acids.

This sequence joins TRBV30 and TRBJ1-3, with D perhaps TRBD1 (5 bases). Trimming removed 5 bases from V and 2 bases from J, with 7 bases in between. Germline V gene sequence: CDR1 GTSNPN, CDR2 SVGIG (reference sequence). This CDR3 has 12 residues. CDR3 loop: CAWEGTGNTIYF. CDR3 in DNA: TGTGCCTGGGAGGGGACTGGAAACACCATATATTTT. Drawing the rest from reference TRBV30 and TRBJ1-3, the complete variable domain is SQTIHQWPATLVQPVGSPLSLECTVEGTSNPNLYWYRQAAGRGLQLLFYSVGIGQISSEVPQNLSASRPQDRQFILSSKKLLLSDSGFYLCAWEGTGNTIYFGEGSWLTVV.

The count of this clone is one. The rearrangement uses TRBV9 and TRBJ2-1; D perhaps matches TRBD1 (7 bases). With 4 bases removed from V and 3 bases from J, the gap between germline ends came to 26 bases. Germline assignment: CDR1 SGDLS and CDR2 YYNGEE. The CDR3 consists of 19 residues. CDR3 region: CASSPTGGQPANRYNEQFF. CDR3 DNA sequence: TGTGCCAGCAGCCCGACCGGGGGACAGCCAGCCAACCGCTACAATGAGCAGTTCTTC.

The chain employs TRBV4-3 and TRBJ2-3; tentatively, D is TRBD2 (5 bases). The germline V and J ends were trimmed by 0 bases and 2 bases, with 21 bases remaining between them. The CDR3 is made up of 19 amino acids. Germline V gene lookup returns CDR1 LGHNA and CDR2 YSLEER. The CDR3: CASSQDWRPIAPNTDTQYF. In nucleotides, the CDR3 is TGCGCCAGCAGCCAAGATTGGCGCCCGATAGCGCCCAACACAGATACGCAGTATTTT.

This chain joins TRBV5-8 and TRBJ1-6; 9 nucleotides line up with TRBD1. J gave up 9 bases and V 4 bases, and 8 bases lay outside the gene matches. This CDR3 spans 15 amino acids. Looked up from germline, CDR1 is SGHTS and CDR2 is YDEGEE. CDR3 DNA sequence: TGTGCCAGCAGCCTGGACAGGGGTTGGGGTTCACCCCTCCACTTT. Its protein product is CASSLDRGWGSPLHF.